A single sample is the source of the 15 T cell receptor beta chains below, sequenced in a study of T cell changes during pregnancy in multiple sclerosis. Produced via immunoSEQ multiplex PCR; TCRdb's table is partial and in-frame only. Among tens of thousands of clones, less than 90% were seen once, and the ten largest hold around 0.38%. The sample in question was CD4+ T cells from peripheral blood mononuclear cells, obtained in the third trimester of pregnancy. The receptors were gathered from a female donor with multiple sclerosis, enrolled in a pregnancy study.

The chain recombines TRBV6-1 with TRBJ2-5, with 7 bases that match TRBD1. This CDR3 is built from 16 residues. V trimming: 4 bases; J trimming: 3 bases; junction bases outside the gene matches: 11. CDR1 is MNHNS and CDR2 is SASEGT in the germline V gene. Here the CDR3 DNA reads TGTGCCAGCAGTGGGGACAGAACAGGGGTTAAAGAGACCCAGTACTTC. Translated, it gives CASSGDRTGVKETQYF.

The CDR3 region is CASSSGQSSSYNEQFF. The CDR3 bases are TGTGCCAGTAGTTCCGGACAGTCCAGCTCCTACAATGAGCAGTTCTTC. The V call is TRBV19, the J call TRBJ2-1; D is possibly TRBD1 (6 bases). The germline gives CDR1 LNHDA, CDR2 SQIVND (reference sequence). The CDR3 is 16 amino acids. Trimming removed 5 bases from V and 0 bases from J, with 14 bases in between.

The rearrangement uses TRBV2 and TRBJ2-2, with D possibly TRBD2 on 5 matching bases. The V and J ends lost 4 bases and 2 bases respectively, with 11 bases between them. Germline lookup yields CDR1 SNHLY and CDR2 FYNNEI. The CDR3 has 15 residues. CDR3 nucleotides: TGTGCCAGCAGTGCTGGACTCCATAACACCGGGGAGCTGTTTTTT. Its protein is CASSAGLHNTGELFF. The full variable domain, in which reference TRBV2 and TRBJ2-2 provide the parts outside the CDR3, is EPEVTQTPSHQVTQMGQEVILRCVPISNHLYFYWYRQILGQKVEFLVSFYNNEISEKSEIFDDQFSVERPDGSNFTLKIRSTKLEDSAMYFCASSAGLHNTGELFFGEGSRLTVL.

V usage is TRBV7-9 and J usage is TRBJ2-7; TRBD1 agrees at 8 bases. The CDR3 is 16 residues long. Germline trimming cut 3 bases from V and 4 bases from J; bases unmatched to any gene: 11. CDR1 and CDR2 from the germline V gene are SEHNR and FQNEAQ (reference sequence). The CDR3 DNA reads TGTGCCAGCAGCTTTGGAGCCTCCCGACAGGGGTACGAGCAGTACTTC. Translation gives CASSFGASRQGYEQYF. Full variable domain (rest looked up from reference TRBV7-9 and TRBJ2-7): DTGVSQNPRHKITKRGQNVTFRCDPISEHNRLYWYRQTLGQGPEFLTYFQNEAQLEKSRLLSDRFSAERPKGSFSTLEIQRTEQGDSAMYLCASSFGASRQGYEQYFGPGTRLTVT.

This chain uses TRBV7-9 with TRBJ1-5; D gene unclear. Germline V lookup: CDR1 SEHNR, CDR2 FQNEAQ (reference sequence). V shed 1 base and J shed 5 bases, with 6 bases lying between them. The length of the CDR3 is 13 residues. As DNA, the CDR3 is TGTGCCAGCAGCTTAGGCGGGGATCAGCCCCAGCATTTT. This gives the protein CASSLGGDQPQHF.

V gene TRBV19 combines with J gene TRBJ2-4; possibly TRBD2 for D (6 bases). CDR3 length: 15 amino acids. With 5 bases removed from V and 0 bases from J, the gap between germline ends came to 11 bases. CDR1 is LNHDA, CDR2 SQIVND, per germline (reference sequence). The CDR3 loop reads CASSDPGLAKNIQYF. CDR3 DNA: TGTGCCAGTAGTGACCCGGGACTAGCCAAAAACATTCAGTACTTC.

The chain carries TRBV29-1 and TRBJ2-1, with D possibly matching TRBD2 (6 bases). The CDR3 has 13 amino acids. Between the trimmed V and J ends, which lost 3 bases and 3 bases, there was a span of 9 bases. Germline-derived CDR1 and CDR2 are SQVTM and ANQGSEA. The CDR3 reads CSVDGSLYNEQFF. DNA for the CDR3: TGCAGCGTTGACGGGAGCCTCTACAATGAGCAGTTCTTC.

The rearrangement links TRBV28 to TRBJ2-5; 8 bases match TRBD2. The CDR3 is 17 residues long. Trimming at V came to 3 bases and at J to 5 bases, leaving 14 bases not matched to a gene. CDR1 and CDR2 (germline): MDHEN, SYDVKM. Here the CDR3 reads CASSFPLAGSWRETQYF. DNA of the CDR3: TGTGCCAGCAGTTTCCCCCTAGCGGGCAGTTGGCGGGAGACCCAGTACTTC.

The chain couples TRBV2 to TRBJ2-3; D call uncertain. V lost 9 bases and J 6 bases, leaving 10 bases between the germline ends. The CDR3 spans 11 residues. Germline V gene data show CDR1 as SNHLY and CDR2 as FYNNEI. The CDR3 protein is CASSYSDTQYF. Written as DNA, the CDR3 is TGTGCCAGTTCTTATTCCGATACGCAGTATTTT.

The chain recombines TRBV5-5 with TRBJ1-2, with D tentatively TRBD1 (6 bases). V gave up 4 bases and J gave up 4 bases, with 17 bases separating them. Per the germline V gene, CDR1 is SGHKS and CDR2 is YYEKEE (reference sequence). The CDR3 has 15 residues. CDR3 region: CASSGGPTGTYGYTF. CDR3 bases: TGTGCCAGCAGCGGGGGCCCGACTGGGACCTATGGCTACACCTTC.

This clone was recorded only once. The chain couples TRBV30 to TRBJ1-2; 8 positions agree with TRBD1. Germline V gene data show CDR1 as GTSNPN and CDR2 as SVGIG (reference sequence). V was pared by 5 bases and J by 5 bases, with 7 bases of the junction left unmatched. This CDR3 contains 13 residues. In nucleotides, the CDR3 is TGTGCCTGGGGTCAAAGGACAGGGTATGGCTACACCTTC. Translation: CAWGQRTGYGYTF.

This chain joins TRBV5-1 and TRBJ2-1; perhaps TRBD2 as D (6 bases). V lost 5 bases and J lost 5, with 14 bases in between. CDR1 and CDR2 from the germline V gene are SGHRS and YFSETQ. The CDR3 extends over 14 amino acids. CDR3 sequence: CASREGLRNNEQFF. The CDR3 nucleotides read TGCGCCAGCAGAGAGGGACTCCGAAACAATGAGCAGTTCTTC.

J is TRBJ2-3 and V is TRBV2; D is uncertain. Germline CDR1 is SNHLY and CDR2 is FYNNEI. V was trimmed by 6 bases and J by 0 bases, leaving 10 bases between them. This CDR3 is 14 amino acids long. The CDR3, as DNA: TGTGCCAGCAGAATAATAGCTAGCACAGATACGCAGTATTTT. It codes for CASRIIASTDTQYF. Drawing the rest from reference TRBV2 and TRBJ2-3, the complete variable domain is EPEVTQTPSHQVTQMGQEVILRCVPISNHLYFYWYRQILGQKVEFLVSFYNNEISEKSEIFDDQFSVERPDGSNFTLKIRSTKLEDSAMYFCASRIIASTDTQYFGPGTRLTVL.

The chain combines TRBV19 with TRBJ2-5; TRBD2 might be the D (6 bases). The germline V and J ends were trimmed by 3 bases and 3 bases, with 17 bases remaining between them. The CDR3 has 16 residues. Looked up from germline, CDR1 is LNHDA and CDR2 is SQIVND (reference sequence). CDR3 sequence reads: CASSMIGGRGKETQYF. The CDR3 DNA reads as TGTGCCAGTAGTATGATTGGGGGGAGAGGAAAAGAGACCCAGTACTTC.

This clone appeared a few times. The CDR3 DNA follows: TGTGCCAGCAGTTTGACCCCGGGGGGCTATGGCTACACCTTC. The encoded protein is CASSLTPGGYGYTF. The V call is TRBV27, the J call TRBJ1-2, with D tentatively TRBD1 (5 bases). The CDR3 contains 14 residues. Per the germline V gene, CDR1 is MNHEY and CDR2 is SMNVEV (reference sequence). Trimming cost V 3 bases and J 4 bases, with 12 bases left between them.